The source of this TCR beta chain is a study of CD8+ T cells in alopecia areata. For the study at large: Oral tofacitinib, 5 to 10 mg twice daily, was given in an open-label trial.

Of note for this clone: The antigen remains unidentified.

Extraction and reverse transcription of RNA yielded cDNA as the sequencing template. Assay used: immunoSEQ multiplex PCR; TCRdb lists only in-frame clones, some missing. The table shows more than 9,000 clones, with 50% to 65% occurring only once. Study-level results: Mouse data revealed clearer TCR sharing than patient data did, a gap possibly tied to HLA. Clonality exceeded that of normal scalp in lesional scalp, most notably in alopecia totalis/universalis. Besides other cells, scalp samples also yield sequences of resident alphabeta T cells from normal skin.

Peripheral blood samples and lesional scalp punch biopsies were obtained from alopecia areata patients. Germline V CDR1 and CDR2: LNHNV, YYDKDF (reference sequence). The CDR3 covers 14 residues. The V end was cut by 0 bases, the J end by 4 bases, with 9 bases between. The receptor was derived from a human donor with alopecia areata. This chain joins TRBV15 and TRBJ1-2; perhaps TRBD1 as D (6 bases). Sequences were obtained from skin. In DNA, the CDR3 is TGTGCCACCAGCAGAGAAGACAGGCGCTATGGCTACACCTTC. It encodes CATSREDRRYGYTF.